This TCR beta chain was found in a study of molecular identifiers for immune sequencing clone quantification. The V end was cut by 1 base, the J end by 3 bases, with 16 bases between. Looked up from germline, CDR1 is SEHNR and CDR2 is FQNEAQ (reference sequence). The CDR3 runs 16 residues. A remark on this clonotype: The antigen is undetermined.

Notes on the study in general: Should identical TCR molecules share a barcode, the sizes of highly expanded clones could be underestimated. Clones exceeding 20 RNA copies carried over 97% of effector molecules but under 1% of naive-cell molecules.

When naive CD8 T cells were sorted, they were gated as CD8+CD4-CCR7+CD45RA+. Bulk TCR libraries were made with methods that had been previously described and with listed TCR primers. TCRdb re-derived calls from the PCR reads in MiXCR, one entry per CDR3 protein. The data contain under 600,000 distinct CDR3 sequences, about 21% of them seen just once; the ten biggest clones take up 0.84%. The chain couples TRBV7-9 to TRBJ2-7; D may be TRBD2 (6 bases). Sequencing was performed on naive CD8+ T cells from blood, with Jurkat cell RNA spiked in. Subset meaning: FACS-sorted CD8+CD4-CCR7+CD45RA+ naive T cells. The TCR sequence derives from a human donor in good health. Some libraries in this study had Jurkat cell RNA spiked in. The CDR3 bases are TGTGCCAGCAGCTTAGTTGGGGCTAGCGACTTCTACGAGCAGTACTTC. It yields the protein CASSLVGASDFYEQYF. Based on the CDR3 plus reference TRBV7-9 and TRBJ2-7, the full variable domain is DTGVSQNPRHKITKRGQNVTFRCDPISEHNRLYWYRQTLGQGPEFLTYFQNEAQLEKSRLLSDRFSAERPKGSFSTLEIQRTEQGDSAMYLCASSLVGASDFYEQYFGPGTRLTVT.